This T cell receptor beta chain was documented in a study of shared clonotypes between healthy human individuals. Notes on the study in general: Memory subsets generally showed lower estimated richness than naive subsets. Sequencing depth was expected to influence donor clonotype sharing.

Naive CD8 cells lacked CD45RO and underwent positive selection for CCR7, leaving out terminally differentiated effector memory CD45RA+ cells. All donors qualified as healthy HIV-negative adults and had experienced no recent acute infections or vaccinations. In replicate PCRs of sorted subsets, around 0.2 ug DNA, some 28,000 T cell genomes, was used. Sequenced by immunoSEQ multiplex PCR; TCRdb stores in-frame clones only, minus some. The top ten hold around 1.2% of the sample, which has some 2 million clones, just under 95% seen once. Trimming stripped 1 base from V and 15 bases from J, with 16 bases between. Germline V lookup: CDR1 LNHDA, CDR2 SQIVND (reference sequence). The CDR3 runs 13 residues. As regards this clone: What it binds is unknown.

The source of this sequence is a man between 18 and 29 years old in good health. The V gene is TRBV19, the J gene TRBJ2-1; D unresolved. The sequenced material came from naive CD8+ T cells sorted from blood. CDR3 protein: CASSIAENSPRFF. CDR3 coding DNA: TGTGCCAGTAGTATAGCGGAGAACAGCCCGAGGTTCTTC.